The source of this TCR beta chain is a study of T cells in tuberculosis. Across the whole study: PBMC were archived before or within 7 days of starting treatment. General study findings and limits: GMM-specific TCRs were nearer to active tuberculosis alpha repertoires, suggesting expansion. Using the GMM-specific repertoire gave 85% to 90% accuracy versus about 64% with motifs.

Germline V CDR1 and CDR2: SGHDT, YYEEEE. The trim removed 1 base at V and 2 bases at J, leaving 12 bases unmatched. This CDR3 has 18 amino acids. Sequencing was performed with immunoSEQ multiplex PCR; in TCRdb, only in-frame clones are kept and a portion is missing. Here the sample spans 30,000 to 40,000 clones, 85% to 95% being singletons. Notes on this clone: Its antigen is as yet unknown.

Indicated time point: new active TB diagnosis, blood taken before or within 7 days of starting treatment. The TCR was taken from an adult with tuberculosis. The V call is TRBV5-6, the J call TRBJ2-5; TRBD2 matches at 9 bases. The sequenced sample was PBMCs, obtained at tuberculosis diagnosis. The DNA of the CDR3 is TGTGCCAGCAGCTTGATGGCGGGGGGGTTTAGCGGGCAAGAGACCCAGTACTTC. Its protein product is CASSLMAGGFSGQETQYF.